The source of this T cell receptor beta chain is a study of blood T cell repertoires in COVID-19. Overall study: Italy, Spain and the United States were the sources of the convalescent and acute COVID-19 samples. Sources were T cells, B-cell-depleted T cells, or PBMCs; the material itself was cDNA or gDNA.

There are 15 residues in the CDR3. Unmatched junction bases numbered 10, after V lost 4 bases and J lost 5 bases. Germline V gene lookup returns CDR1 MNHEY and CDR2 SVGEGT. Per the authors' pipeline: Estimates of nucleated cell counts were drawn from the amplification of reference gene primers. Repertoires were generated with immunoSEQ multiplex PCR, while TCRdb's copy carries only in-frame clones and drops some. V and J calls and clone size follow that table, whereas D and trimming were derived from the DNA. The data contain about 87,000 clones, roughly 88% of them singletons. The chain uses TRBV6-2 or TRBV6-3 and TRBJ2-7, with 8 bases identical to TRBD1. This TCR was sampled from a human donor in a cohort sampled during active COVID-19. The sample consisted of peripheral blood. The CDR3 loop is CASSLAGGNLHEQYF. In nucleotides, the CDR3 is TGTGCCAGCAGTTTAGCAGGGGGCAATCTCCACGAGCAGTACTTC.